This T cell receptor beta chain is from a study of blood T cell repertoires in COVID-19. The wider study: Sites in the United States, Italy and Spain provided acute and convalescent COVID-19 samples. T cells, B-cell-depleted T cells, or PBMCs provided the cDNA or gDNA that served as material.

The CDR3 is 14 amino acids. CDR1 and CDR2 (germline): LGHDT, YNNKEL (reference sequence). With 5 bases removed from V and 0 bases from J, the gap between germline ends came to 10 bases. The table came from immunoSEQ multiplex PCR; TCRdb's copy has only in-frame clones and leaves some out. The sample lists 150,000 to 200,000 clones; about four fifths were seen once. The chain joins TRBV3-1 (or the pseudogene TRBV3-2) to TRBJ1-1; a weak D match, TRBD1 (6 bases). The receptor was isolated from a man between 60 and 75 years old with active or convalescent COVID-19. The specimen sequenced was peripheral blood. This CDR3 is CASSLGQMNTEAFF. CDR3 nucleotide sequence: TGTGCCAGCAGCTTAGGACAGATGAACACTGAAGCTTTCTTT.